The rows below give T cell receptor beta chains drawn from one sample of a study of blood T cell repertoires in COVID-19. Here immunoSEQ multiplex PCR was the method, and the copy in TCRdb shows in-frame clones only, minus some. The sample lists about 260,000 clones; about nine tenths were seen once. The source material was peripheral blood. The receptors here all came from a person aged 18 to 35 with COVID-19, enrolled during active disease. Both conserved end residues are part of each CDR3.

j_call,v_call,cdr3_aa
TRBJ1-5,TRBV2,CASREGAGRLINQPQHF
TRBJ2-3,TRBV13,CASQGRALGTDTQYF
TRBJ2-7,TRBV29-1,CSVVEGAGEQYF
TRBJ1-2,TRBV3-1/TRBV3-2,CASSQMAGQGRMGYTF
TRBJ1-2,TRBV24-1,CATSERGQWGYTF
TRBJ2-5,TRBV5-4,CASSLQSQETQYF
TRBJ2-7,TRBV27,CASSLYPGTGNEQYF
TRBJ2-5,TRBV24-1,CATSDPSGQGGETQYF
TRBJ1-2,TRBV28,CASSVPGTANYGYTF
TRBJ1-3,TRBV11-2,CASSRDSPSGNTIYF
TRBJ1-5,TRBV19,CASNPDRGRGQPQHF
TRBJ2-2,TRBV30,CAWRAGVDTGELFF
TRBJ2-3,TRBV6-5,CASSLTSGVVTQYF
TRBJ2-7,TRBV7-2,CASSPRANWELLEQYF
TRBJ2-3,TRBV19,CASSIFPRDTQYF
TRBJ1-4,TRBV27,CASSLSGWGVGEKLFF
TRBJ2-1,TRBV5-4,CASSLDTGSLNEQFF
TRBJ2-2,TRBV7-9,CASSLPGTPTWKGELFF
TRBJ2-3,TRBV3-1/TRBV3-2,CASSLLAGATDTQYF
TRBJ2-7,TRBV5-1,CASSTGLAGGPYEQYF
TRBJ2-1,TRBV4-1,CASSQVASGVYNEQFF
TRBJ1-4,TRBV5-1,CASSLPGGIATNEKLFF
TRBJ2-3,TRBV5-4,CASSLFGDGDTQYF
TRBJ2-1,TRBV27,CASSPNPTGNEQFF
TRBJ1-1,TRBV27,CASNPTGGLLNTEAFF
TRBJ2-3,TRBV10-1,CASSVAGSLTDTQYF
TRBJ2-3,TRBV5-1,CASSLGLAGGVADTQYF
TRBJ1-1,TRBV5-5,CASSPTGHFTEAFF
TRBJ1-5,TRBV6-5,CASSRDNNQPQHF
TRBJ2-7,TRBV5-1,CASGRGPTYEQYF
TRBJ1-5,TRBV19,CASSIGGASNQPQHF
TRBJ2-3,TRBV4-2,CASSQQRAGGPITDTQYF
TRBJ2-7,TRBV11-2,CASSRVAGGWEQYF
TRBJ1-2,TRBV7-6,CASSLVAGAGYGYTF
TRBJ2-1,TRBV27,CASLVAGGNYNEQFF
TRBJ2-5,TRBV7-9,CASSEDSNQETQYF
TRBJ2-2,TRBV3-1/TRBV3-2,CASSQEGWTSGRKGELFF
TRBJ1-3,TRBV19,CASSIGGGLGNTIYF
TRBJ2-7,TRBV24-1,CATSDPGLRELYF
TRBJ2-5,TRBV3-1/TRBV3-2,CASTPRGGPAYF
TRBJ2-7,TRBV11-2,CASSHPGDSYEQYF
TRBJ2-1,TRBV19,CASRMQGSYNEQFF
TRBJ2-3,TRBV19,CAAEGGSTDTQYF
TRBJ1-1,TRBV6-4,CASSDSPGGRAFF
TRBJ1-2,TRBV5-4,CASSLEARGATTYGYTF
TRBJ2-3,TRBV7-2,CASSSVAGGSTDTQYF
TRBJ1-4,TRBV4-1,CASSQHHIGSEKLFF
TRBJ1-1,TRBV7-8,CASSLEGQGGFVGAFF
TRBJ2-1,TRBV19,CASSPRLAGILYNEQFF
TRBJ2-7,TRBV6-6,CASSLAGDEQYF